What follows describes a single TCR beta chain. This entry comes from a study of blood T cell repertoires in COVID-19. The overall study: Some COVID-19 samples were acute and others convalescent; all came from the United States, Italy and Spain.

Living in 24 US areas, the participants were between about 18 and 100 years of age. Recovered participants had two consecutive negative NP/OP PCR tests, healthcare professional clearance, or symptom resolution. Original data processing: Quantification of nucleated cells was approximated via reference gene primer amplification. The data were produced by immunoSEQ multiplex PCR, yet TCRdb's version contains in-frame clones alone and is incomplete. V, J and clone size are taken as reported in that table, and D and trimming were inferred from the DNA itself. The sample has a few hundred thousand clones; approximately 83% are singletons. CDR3 length: 14 residues. CDR1 is MNHEY, CDR2 SVGAGI, per germline. V lost 9 bases and J 4 bases, leaving 13 bases between the germline ends.

The sequence was obtained from a young woman who had recovered from COVID-19. This rearrangement joins TRBV6-5 to TRBJ1-6, with D maybe TRBD1 (5 bases). Sequencing was performed on PBMCs or T cells enriched from blood (not recorded which). The CDR3 protein is CASQGAGYNSPLHF. For the CDR3, the DNA is TGTGCCAGTCAAGGGGCAGGGTATAATTCACCCCTCCACTTT.